Listed here are 22 T cell receptor beta chains from one sample, sequenced in a study of blood T cell repertoires in COVID-19. Only in-frame clones appear in the TCRdb table, and some are missing; sequencing was by immunoSEQ multiplex PCR. The data hold roughly 140,000 clones, with about 86% observed a single time. What was sequenced was PBMCs or T cells enriched from blood (not recorded which). These receptors were collected from a man aged 45-60 years who had recovered from COVID-19.

V usage is TRBV7-9 and J usage is TRBJ2-3, with TRBD2 as a possible D gene (5 bases). CDR1 is SEHNR and CDR2 is FQNEAQ in the germline V gene (reference sequence). V was trimmed by 6 bases and J by 12 bases, leaving 13 bases between them. CDR3 length equals 11 residues. CDR3 DNA: TGTGCCAGCAGAGGAGAGGGCACCCAGTATTTT. This encodes CASRGEGTQYF.

The chain links TRBV19 to TRBJ1-5; D is unresolved. Per the germline V gene, CDR1 is LNHDA and CDR2 is SQIVND (reference sequence). V lost 4 bases, J lost 4 bases, and 8 bases lay in between. The CDR3 totals 13 residues. This chain's CDR3 is CASSRLQNQPQHF. DNA of the CDR3: TGTGCCAGTAGTAGGCTGCAAAATCAGCCCCAGCATTTT.

The chain employs TRBV5-1 and TRBJ1-5; 9 nucleotides match TRBD1. The CDR3 consists of 14 residues. V lost 4 bases, J lost 5 bases, and 4 bases stayed unmatched. Germline values: CDR1 SGHRS, CDR2 YFSETQ. CDR3 loop: CASSETGGHQPQHF. DNA for the CDR3: TGCGCCAGCAGCGAAACAGGGGGCCATCAGCCCCAGCATTTT.

The rearrangement joins TRBV6-5 to TRBJ1-5, with TRBD1 identical over 7 bases. The CDR3 contains 15 residues. Per germline, CDR1 MNHEY and CDR2 SVGAGI. V lost 6 bases and J lost 2; bases outside the gene matches: 7. CDR3 sequence: CASSDSTGRNQPQHF. In DNA, the CDR3 is TGTGCCAGCAGCGACTCGACAGGGCGCAATCAGCCCCAGCATTTT.

This chain connects TRBV6-1 to TRBJ2-7; the match to TRBD1 covers 12 bases. The CDR3 has 20 residues. Germline CDR1 reads MNHNS; CDR2 reads SASEGT. Trimming cost V 4 bases and J 4 bases; bases outside gene matches: 20. CDR3 DNA sequence: TGTGCCAGCAGTGTTTGGGAGGGGACAGGGGGCAAAAAAGGTCGGTACGAGCAGTACTTC. Translated: CASSVWEGTGGKKGRYEQYF.

The chain employs TRBV5-1 and TRBJ2-1; TRBD1 agrees at 7 bases. The CDR3 is 16 amino acids. V trimming: 0 bases; J trimming: 3 bases; junction bases outside the gene matches: 6. CDR1 is SGHRS, CDR2 YFSETQ, per germline. The CDR3 nucleotides are TGCGCCAGCAGCTTGGCCTGGGGACAGAACTACAATGAGCAGTTCTTC. As protein: CASSLAWGQNYNEQFF.

The rearrangement links TRBV19 to TRBJ2-3; 8 bases align to TRBD1. Losses at the gene ends were 7 bases for V and 5 bases for J; bases not matched to a gene: 5. The CDR3 is 13 amino acids. Germline V gives CDR1 LNHDA, CDR2 SQIVND (reference sequence). CDR3 in DNA: TGTGCCAGTATTCAACAGGGGGGAGATACGCAGTATTTT. As protein: CASIQQGGDTQYF.

The chain couples TRBV20-1 to TRBJ2-1, with 12 bases fitting TRBD1. Germline V gene sequence: CDR1 DFQATT, CDR2 SNEGSKA (reference sequence). The V and J ends lost 6 bases and 7 bases, in that order; junction bases with no gene match: 13. The CDR3 runs 16 residues. The CDR3 loop is CSASPGTGGGLNEQFF. The CDR3 region has the DNA TGCAGTGCAAGTCCCGGGACAGGGGGCGGTTTGAATGAGCAGTTCTTC.

The chain combines TRBV6-5 with TRBJ1-1, with D unresolved. The CDR3 has 14 amino acids. Germline V gives CDR1 MNHEY, CDR2 SVGAGI. Trimming took off 5 bases at V and 2 bases at J, with 12 bases between the two ends. The CDR3 sequence: CASSTPLSNTEAFF. For the CDR3, the DNA is TGTGCCAGCAGTACCCCACTGTCAAACACTGAAGCTTTCTTT.

The chain combines TRBV2 with TRBJ2-2; TRBD1 is a possible D gene (5 bases). The CDR3 is 15 amino acids. V was shortened by 4 bases and J by 2 bases, with 11 bases between the two germline ends. Germline V CDR1 and CDR2: SNHLY, FYNNEI. The CDR3, as DNA: TGTGCCAGCAGTGTTAACAGGAGAAACACCGGGGAGCTGTTTTTT. Its translation: CASSVNRRNTGELFF.

The V and J genes are TRBV2 and TRBJ1-6, with 8 positions matching TRBD1. This CDR3 comprises 13 residues. Losses at the gene ends were 8 bases for V and 10 bases for J; bases not matched to a gene: 7. Germline V gene sequence: CDR1 SNHLY, CDR2 FYNNEI. The CDR3 DNA sequence: TGTGCCAGCGTCGGACAGGGAGTCTCACCCCTCCACTTT. It codes for CASVGQGVSPLHF. Using reference TRBV2 and TRBJ1-6 for the parts outside the CDR3, the full variable domain is EPEVTQTPSHQVTQMGQEVILRCVPISNHLYFYWYRQILGQKVEFLVSFYNNEISEKSEIFDDQFSVERPDGSNFTLKIRSTKLEDSAMYFCASVGQGVSPLHFGNGTRLTVT.

The chain combines TRBV5-1 with TRBJ1-4, with TRBD1 matching over 10 bases. The CDR3 length is 14 residues. V was clipped by 4 bases and J by 6 bases; unmatched bases: 3. Per germline, CDR1 SGHRS and CDR2 YFSETQ. The CDR3 loop is CASSPGTGDEKLFF. In DNA form, the CDR3 reads TGCGCCAGCAGCCCGGGGACAGGGGATGAAAAACTGTTTTTT.

The V call is TRBV18, the J call TRBJ1-2; TRBD1 aligns across 9 bases. CDR1 is KGHSH, CDR2 LQKENI, per germline. Trimming took 3 bases from V and 5 from J; bases not matched to a gene: 4. The length of the CDR3 is 14 residues. The CDR3 loop is CASSPDRGGYGYTF. CDR3 in DNA: TGTGCCAGCTCACCGGACAGGGGAGGGTATGGCTACACCTTC. The variable domain in full, with the rest retrieved from reference TRBV18 and TRBJ1-2, is NAGVMQNPRHLVRRRGQEARLRCSPMKGHSHVYWYRQLPEEGLKFMVYLQKENIIDESGMPKERFSAEFPKEGPSILRIQQVVRGDSAAYFCASSPDRGGYGYTFGSGTRLTVV.

J is TRBJ2-2 and V is TRBV30, with 10 bases that match TRBD1. The CDR3 contains 15 residues. Germline trimming cut 2 bases from V and 3 bases from J; bases unmatched to any gene: 3. Germline values: CDR1 GTSNPN, CDR2 SVGIG (reference sequence). The CDR3 sequence: CAWSRTGGHTGELFF. Here the CDR3 DNA reads TGTGCCTGGAGTCGGACAGGGGGACACACCGGGGAGCTGTTTTTT.

J is TRBJ2-2 and V is TRBV5-8, with 10 bases aligning to TRBD1. Germline CDR1 SGHTS, CDR2 YDEGEE. CDR3 length: 15 residues. Losses at the gene ends were 6 bases for V and 4 bases for J; bases not matched to a gene: 6. CDR3 sequence: CASNMGQGSTGELFF. The CDR3, as DNA: TGTGCCAGCAACATGGGACAGGGGAGCACCGGGGAGCTGTTTTTT. Full variable domain (outside the CDR3, taken from reference TRBV5-8 and TRBJ2-2): EAGVTQSPTHLIKTRGQQATLRCSPISGHTSVYWYQQALGLGLQFLLWYDEGEERNRGNFPPRFSGRQFPNYSSELNVNALELEDSALYLCASNMGQGSTGELFFGEGSRLTVL.

This chain joins TRBV19 and TRBJ1-6, with D unresolved. The CDR3 runs to 14 residues. CDR1 and CDR2 (germline): LNHDA, SQIVND (reference sequence). V was trimmed by 1 base and J by 13 bases, leaving 14 bases between them. DNA for the CDR3: TGTGCCAGTAGTATAGGAACGGGATCTTGGCCCCTCCACTTT. Its translation: CASSIGTGSWPLHF.

At least ten counts were recorded for this clone. The rearrangement uses TRBV2 and TRBJ1-5; 8 nucleotides align to TRBD1. This CDR3 is built from 15 residues. J gave up 2 bases and V 7 bases, and 7 bases lay outside the gene matches. Germline CDR1 is SNHLY and CDR2 is FYNNEI. The CDR3 sequence is CASNLGQGGNQPQHF. The CDR3 DNA follows: TGTGCCAGCAATCTAGGACAGGGAGGCAATCAGCCCCAGCATTTT.

V usage is TRBV5-1 and J usage is TRBJ2-2, with 9 nucleotides matching TRBD1. V lost 2 bases and J lost 4; bases outside the gene matches: 0. The length of the CDR3 is 14 residues. Germline V gene lookup returns CDR1 SGHRS and CDR2 YFSETQ. The CDR3 nucleotides are TGCGCCAGCAGCTTACAGGGGGCCACCGGGGAGCTGTTTTTT. Translating gives CASSLQGATGELFF.

The rearrangement uses TRBV3-1 (or the pseudogene TRBV3-2) and TRBJ2-4; D gene uncertain. Germline-derived CDR1 and CDR2 are LGHDT and YNNKEL (reference sequence). Trimming left V 5 bases short and J 4 bases short, with 21 bases between. The CDR3 sequence is 17 residues long. CDR3 DNA: TGTGCCAGCAGCGAGGCGTTTCCCATTCAAAGAAAAAACATTCAGTACTTC. Protein product: CASSEAFPIQRKNIQYF.

V gene TRBV10-3 combines with J gene TRBJ1-4, with 9 bases matching TRBD1. Unmatched junction bases numbered 6, after V lost 5 bases and J lost 5 bases. This CDR3 region has 15 residues. Per germline, CDR1 ENHRY and CDR2 SYGVKD. In nucleotides, the CDR3 is TGTGCCATCAGTAAAACCGGGACAGGGAATGAAAAACTGTTTTTT. This codes for CAISKTGTGNEKLFF.

V and J are TRBV5-5 and TRBJ1-3; TRBD1 might be the D (6 bases). Germline-derived CDR1 and CDR2 are SGHKS and YYEKEE (reference sequence). The CDR3 runs 15 residues. V lost 2 bases to trimming and J lost 6 bases, with 15 bases between them. For the CDR3, the DNA is TGTGCCAGCAGCTTAACCCACAGGGTGGAAAACACCATATATTTT. Its translation is CASSLTHRVENTIYF.

This rearrangement joins TRBV18 to TRBJ1-2; 7 bases align to TRBD1. Germline V CDR1 and CDR2: KGHSH, LQKENI. V shed 3 bases and J 4 bases; nucleotides not matched to a gene: 2. The CDR3 contains 13 residues. CDR3 DNA sequence: TGTGCCAGCTCACCGGACAGGAGCTATGGCTACACCTTC. It specifies CASSPDRSYGYTF.